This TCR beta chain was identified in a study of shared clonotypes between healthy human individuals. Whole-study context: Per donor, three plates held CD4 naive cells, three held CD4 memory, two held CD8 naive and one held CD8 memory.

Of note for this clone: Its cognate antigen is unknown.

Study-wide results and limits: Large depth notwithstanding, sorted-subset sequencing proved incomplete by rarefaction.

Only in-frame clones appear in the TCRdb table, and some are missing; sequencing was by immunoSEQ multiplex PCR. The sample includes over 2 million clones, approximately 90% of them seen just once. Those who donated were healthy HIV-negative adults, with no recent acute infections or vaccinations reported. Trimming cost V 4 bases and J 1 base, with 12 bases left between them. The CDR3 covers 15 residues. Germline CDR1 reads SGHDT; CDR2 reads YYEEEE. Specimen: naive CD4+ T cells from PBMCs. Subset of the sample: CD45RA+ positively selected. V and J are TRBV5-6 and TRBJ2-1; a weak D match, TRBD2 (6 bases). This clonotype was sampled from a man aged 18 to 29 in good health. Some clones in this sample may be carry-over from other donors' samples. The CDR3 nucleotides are TGTGCCAGCAGCCTGGGGGGTGGATCCTACAATGAGCAGTTCTTC. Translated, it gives CASSLGGGSYNEQFF.